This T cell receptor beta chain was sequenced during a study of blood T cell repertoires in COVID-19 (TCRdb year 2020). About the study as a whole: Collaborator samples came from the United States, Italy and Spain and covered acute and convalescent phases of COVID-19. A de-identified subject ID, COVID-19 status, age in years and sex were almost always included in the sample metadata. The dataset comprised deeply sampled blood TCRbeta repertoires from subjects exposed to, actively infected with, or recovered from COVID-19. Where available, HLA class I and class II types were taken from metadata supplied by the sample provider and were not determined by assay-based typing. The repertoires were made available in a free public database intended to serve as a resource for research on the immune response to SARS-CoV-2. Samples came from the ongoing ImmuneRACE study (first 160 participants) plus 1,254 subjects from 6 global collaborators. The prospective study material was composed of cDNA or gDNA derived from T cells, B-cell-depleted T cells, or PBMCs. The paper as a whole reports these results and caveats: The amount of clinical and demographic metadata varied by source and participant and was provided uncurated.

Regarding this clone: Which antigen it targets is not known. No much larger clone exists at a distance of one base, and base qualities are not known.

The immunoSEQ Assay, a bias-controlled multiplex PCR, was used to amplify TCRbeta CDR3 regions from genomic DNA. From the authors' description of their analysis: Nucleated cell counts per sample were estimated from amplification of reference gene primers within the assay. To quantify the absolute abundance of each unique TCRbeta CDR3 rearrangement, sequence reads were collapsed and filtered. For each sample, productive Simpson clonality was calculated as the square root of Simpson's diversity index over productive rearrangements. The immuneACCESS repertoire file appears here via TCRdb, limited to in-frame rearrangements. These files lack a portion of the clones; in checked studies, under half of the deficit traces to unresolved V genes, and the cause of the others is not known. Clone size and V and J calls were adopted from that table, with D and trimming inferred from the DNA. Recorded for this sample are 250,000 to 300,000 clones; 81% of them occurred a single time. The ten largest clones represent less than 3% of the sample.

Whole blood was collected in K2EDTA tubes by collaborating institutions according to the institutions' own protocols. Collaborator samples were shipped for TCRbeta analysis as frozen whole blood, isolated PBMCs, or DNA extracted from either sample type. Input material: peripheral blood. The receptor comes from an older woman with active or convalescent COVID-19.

This receptor has the CDR3 CASTELAGAQETQYF. The nucleotides read TGTGCCTCCACCGAACTAGCGGGGGCCCAAGAGACCCAGTACTTC. The receptor chain draws on TRBV9 and TRBJ2-5, with 11 junctional bases fitting TRBD2. Ends trimmed: V by 10 bases, J by 1 base; bases unmatched to a gene: 9. Its CDR3 holds 15 amino acids, cysteine through phenylalanine. Only the CDR3 region is kept as DNA, spanning 45 bases read in frame from base 1. CDR1 SGDLS and CDR2 YYNGEE are derived from the germline V gene.